The 2 T cell receptor beta chains given below trace back to one sample, sequenced in a study of blood T cell repertoires in COVID-19. Libraries were prepared by immunoSEQ multiplex PCR; TCRdb keeps only in-frame clonotypes and omits some of them. The repertoire holds 230,000 or so clones, with roughly 82% as singletons. The sequenced material came from peripheral blood. Receptors were obtained from a woman aged 35 to 49 who had recovered from COVID-19.

The chain employs TRBV4-3 and TRBJ1-5; D may be TRBD1 (5 bases). V lost 0 bases and J lost 4, with 13 bases in between. CDR3 length: 16 residues. Germline V gives CDR1 LGHNA, CDR2 YSLEER. The CDR3: CASSQEWSEGNQPQHF. The CDR3 DNA reads as TGCGCCAGCAGCCAAGAATGGTCGGAGGGGAATCAGCCCCAGCATTTT.

V gene TRBV5-1 combines with J gene TRBJ2-2; 7 bases map to TRBD1. CDR3 length: 13 amino acids. The ends lost 5 bases at V and 7 bases at J; junction bases unmatched: 5. In germline, CDR1 is SGHRS, CDR2 YFSETQ. In DNA, the CDR3 is TGCGCCAGCAGAGGGGCAGGGGGCGGGGAGCTGTTTTTT. Residues: CASRGAGGGELFF.